Below are 20 T cell receptor beta chains sequenced from a single sample in a study of cytomegalovirus exposure and HLA in healthy donors. PCR was performed using 60 Vbeta and 13 Jbeta primers. Assay: immunoSEQ multiplex PCR; the TCRdb copy retains only in-frame clones and omits some. The table shows around 50,000 clones, with 50% to 70% occurring only once. The sequencing input was PBMCs. The origin of the receptors is a human donor in good health.

This rearrangement joins TRBV29-1 to TRBJ2-5; a possible D gene is TRBD1 (5 bases). Germline values: CDR1 SQVTM, CDR2 ANQGSEA. CDR3 length: 11 amino acids. Trimming stripped 7 bases from V and 5 bases from J, with 11 bases between. DNA of the CDR3: TGCAGCGGGGGCGAGACGGAGACCCAGTACTTC. This encodes CSGGETETQYF. Complete variable domain (other parts from reference TRBV29-1 and TRBJ2-5): SAVISQKPSRDICQRGTSLTIQCQVDSQVTMMFWYRQQPGQSLTLIATANQGSEATYESGFVIDKFPISRPNLTFSTLTVSNMSPEDSSIYLCSGGETETQYFGPGTRLLVL.

The CDR3 loop reads CASSLQGFGVEQYF. In DNA form, the CDR3 reads TGTGCCAGCAGCCTACAGGGGTTCGGAGTCGAGCAGTACTTC. J is TRBJ2-7 and V is TRBV7-2; TRBD1 agrees at 7 bases. The CDR3 runs to 14 residues. With 5 bases clipped from V and 6 bases from J, the junction kept 10 bases outside the gene matches. CDR1 is SGHTA and CDR2 is FQGNSA in the germline V gene.

The chain recombines TRBV4-3 with TRBJ2-7; D may be TRBD2 (6 bases). The CDR3 runs to 14 residues. Germline CDR1 is LGHNA and CDR2 is YSLEER. Trimming shortened V by 4 bases and J by 2 bases, and 12 bases separated the two germline ends. Here the CDR3 reads CASSRGDVPYEQYF. DNA of the CDR3: TGCGCCAGCAGCCGCGGGGACGTACCCTACGAGCAGTACTTC.

This clone was detected only a few times. This chain connects TRBV4-3 to TRBJ2-2; 10 positions match TRBD2. Germline V lookup: CDR1 LGHNA, CDR2 YSLEER. The CDR3 extends over 17 amino acids. V dropped 1 base and J dropped 6; count of bases not matched to a gene: 8. The CDR3 loop reads CASSQVSGGAGAGELFF. The DNA for the CDR3 is TGCGCCAGCAGCCAAGTGAGCGGGGGGGCCGGGGCCGGGGAGCTGTTTTTT.

The chain carries TRBV7-3 and TRBJ1-6; perhaps TRBD1 as D (5 bases). V was clipped by 5 bases and J by 4 bases, with 9 bases between them. CDR1 and CDR2 (germline): SGHTA, FQGTGA. The CDR3 has 14 amino acids. The CDR3 DNA reads as TGTGCCAGCAGCCCTGGGGGGTATAATTCACCCCTCCACTTT. This translates into CASSPGGYNSPLHF. The variable domain in full, completed from reference TRBV7-3 and TRBJ1-6, reads GAGVSQTPSNKVTEKGKYVELRCDPISGHTALYWYRQSLGQGPEFLIYFQGTGAADDSGLPNDRFFAVRPEGSVSTLKIQRTERGDSAVYLCASSPGGYNSPLHFGNGTRLTVT.

This chain connects TRBV18 to TRBJ1-1; a possible D gene is TRBD1 (6 bases). Germline CDR1 reads KGHSH; CDR2 reads LQKENI. The CDR3 is 16 amino acids. V gave up 5 bases and J gave up 5 bases, with 21 bases separating them. CDR3 in amino acids: CASSTYLQGPGTEAFF. The CDR3 region has the DNA TGTGCCAGCTCAACCTACTTACAGGGTCCCGGGACTGAAGCTTTCTTT.

The chain combines TRBV29-1 with TRBJ2-5; D is possibly TRBD1 or TRBD2 (5 bases each). The J call may be wrong; the DNA end is better matched by TRBJ2-7. Germline V gene data show CDR1 as SQVTM and CDR2 as ANQGSEA. The CDR3 loop spans 13 amino acids. CDR3 sequence reads: CSVSGRFGGEQYF. The CDR3 DNA reads as TGCAGCGTGTCAGGGAGATTTGGGGGCGAGCAGTACTTC.

The rearrangement links TRBV5-1 to TRBJ2-1; TRBD2 matches at 8 bases. This CDR3 has 17 residues. Germline CDR1 reads SGHRS; CDR2 reads YFSETQ. V shed 1 base, J shed 0 bases, and the junction held 6 bases outside the gene matches. In DNA, the CDR3 is TGCGCCAGCAGCTTGTCGTTTGCGGGGGGCTCCTACAATGAGCAGTTCTTC. Translated: CASSLSFAGGSYNEQFF.

This clone was seen a handful of times. The chain uses TRBV6-5 and TRBJ2-2, with TRBD1 matching over 7 bases. Germline V CDR1 and CDR2: MNHEY, SVGAGI. V was pared by 6 bases and J by 5 bases, with 3 bases of the junction left unmatched. CDR3 length equals 13 residues. The CDR3 sequence: CASRRDRTGELFF. The CDR3 DNA follows: TGTGCCAGCAGGAGGGACAGAACCGGGGAGCTGTTTTTT.

Details on this clone: One end of the junction varies from germline; a read error may be responsible. The chain is built from TRBV15 and TRBJ2-1; 12 nucleotides line up with TRBD1. Germline loops: CDR1 LNHNV, CDR2 YYDKDF (reference sequence). The CDR3 runs 15 residues. The CDR3 region is CATSREVGTGGRQFF. The CDR3 bases are TGTGCCACCAGCCGAGAGGTAGGGACAGGGGGCCGGCAGTTCTTC.

This clone was detected only a few times. This chain links TRBV11-2 with TRBJ2-2, with 13 nucleotides matching TRBD2. This CDR3 is built from 14 residues. Trimming cost V 6 bases and J 7 bases; bases outside gene matches: 2. Germline loops: CDR1 SGHAT, CDR2 FQNNGV. CDR3 nucleotide sequence: TGTGCCAGCAGGGGACTAGCGGGGCTCGGGGAGCTGTTTTTT. This translates into CASRGLAGLGELFF.

This chain uses TRBV9 with TRBJ2-5; 8 bases line up with TRBD1. Germline V gives CDR1 SGDLS, CDR2 YYNGEE. The CDR3 extends over 15 amino acids. J gave up 2 bases and V 6 bases, and 9 bases lay outside the gene matches. CDR3 nucleotide sequence: TGTGCCAGCACCCGGACAGGGATTCAACAAGAGACCCAGTACTTC. Its protein is CASTRTGIQQETQYF.

This chain joins TRBV4-2 and TRBJ1-4; TRBD1 matches at 10 bases. Per the germline V gene, CDR1 is LGHNA and CDR2 is YNFKEQ. With V trimmed by 0 bases and J by 7 bases, 5 bases remained unmatched. CDR3 length: 16 amino acids. CDR3 in amino acids: CASSQEGTGVGEKLFF. CDR3 coding DNA: TGTGCCAGCAGCCAAGAAGGGACAGGGGTTGGTGAAAAACTGTTTTTT.

The chain couples TRBV5-1 to TRBJ2-3; the match to TRBD2 covers 8 bases. The J segment lost 3 bases and the V segment lost 0 bases, leaving 6 bases of the junction unmatched. The V gene's germline CDR1 is SGHRS and CDR2 YFSETQ. The CDR3 extends over 16 amino acids. The CDR3 DNA follows: TGCGCCAGCAGCTTGGGGCGGGGGGCCATGACAGATACGCAGTATTTT. Translation: CASSLGRGAMTDTQYF.

This clone was counted only a few times. The rearrangement joins TRBV11-3 to TRBJ1-1; unclear D gene. In germline, CDR1 is SGHNT, CDR2 YENEEA. Trimming left V 2 bases short and J 5 bases short, with 9 bases between. The CDR3 has 13 amino acids. This CDR3 reads CASSLWSETEAFF. The CDR3, as DNA: TGTGCCAGCAGCTTATGGTCGGAGACTGAAGCTTTCTTT.

The chain links TRBV4-3 to TRBJ1-6; 7 bases are a match to TRBD1. This CDR3 contains 16 residues. The trim removed 1 base at V and 10 bases at J, leaving 10 bases unmatched. CDR1 is LGHNA and CDR2 is YSLEER in the germline V gene. The CDR3, as DNA: TGCGCCAGCAGCCAAGCGACTACAGGGGTGAGCTCACCCCTCCACTTT. Amino acids: CASSQATTGVSSPLHF.

Only a few counts were recorded for this clone. V usage is TRBV5-4 and J usage is TRBJ1-1, with D uncertain. The CDR3 sequence is 15 residues long. V lost 0 bases and J lost 1, with 10 bases in between. Germline V gene lookup returns CDR1 SGHNT and CDR2 YYREEE (reference sequence). In DNA form, the CDR3 reads TGTGCCAGCAGCTTGGAGAGGAGAAAGAACACTGAAGCTTTCTTT. It translates to CASSLERRKNTEAFF.

The chain links TRBV30 to TRBJ2-3; 8 bases agree with TRBD2. V gave up 0 bases and J gave up 2 bases; unmatched junction bases: 7. The V gene's germline CDR1 is GTSNPN and CDR2 SVGIG (reference sequence). This CDR3 spans 16 amino acids. In nucleotides, the CDR3 is TGTGCCTGGAGTGTAGGGGGAGCGGGAGTCACAGATACGCAGTATTTT. It specifies CAWSVGGAGVTDTQYF.

The CDR3 bases are TGTGCCAGTAGTGTTCCGGGACTAGCGAACGAGCAGTACTTC. Amino acids: CASSVPGLANEQYF. The chain couples TRBV19 to TRBJ2-7; 10 nucleotides line up with TRBD2. V trimming: 5 bases; J trimming: 5 bases; junction bases outside the gene matches: 6. CDR3 length: 14 amino acids. Germline assignment: CDR1 LNHDA and CDR2 SQIVND (reference sequence).

The genes are TRBV2 and TRBJ2-7, with TRBD1 matching over 7 bases. The CDR3 consists of 14 residues. V shed 4 bases and J 4 bases; nucleotides not matched to a gene: 7. Germline V CDR1 and CDR2: SNHLY, FYNNEI. CDR3 DNA: TGTGCCAGCAGTGGGCAGGGGGTTCGGTACGAGCAGTACTTC. It codes for CASSGQGVRYEQYF.